Sequencing of this T cell receptor (beta chain) was carried out in a study of molecular identifiers for immune sequencing clone quantification. This clonotype has only a few counts. Its antigen is not identified. Study-wide results and limits: Jurkat TCR RNA from one cell was spiked into about a million naive cells, and it was reportedly detectable there. Naive cells had under 1% of molecules in clones above 20 RNA copies, effectors over 97%.

Using a CD8+CD4-CCR7+CD45RA+ phenotype, naive CD8 T cells were sorted. Germline assignment: CDR1 GTSNPN and CDR2 SVGIG (reference sequence). The V and J ends lost 5 bases and 6 bases, in that order; junction bases with no gene match: 3. The length of the CDR3 is 13 residues. Preparation methods for the bulk TCR libraries were those previously described, with listed TCR primers. TCRdb passed the PCR reads through MiXCR, listing each CDR3 protein once. The table records some 580,000 distinct CDR3 sequences, 25% of them present only once. Sequenced material: naive CD8+ T cells from blood, with Jurkat cell RNA spiked in. This sample's subset: FACS-sorted CD8+CD4-CCR7+CD45RA+ naive T cells. The chain is built from TRBV30 and TRBJ2-2, with 10 bases that match TRBD1. The source is a human donor in good health. Some libraries in this study had Jurkat cell RNA spiked in. The CDR3 reads CAWFGQGAGELFF. The CDR3 DNA reads as TGTGCCTGGTTCGGACAGGGGGCCGGGGAGCTGTTTTTT.